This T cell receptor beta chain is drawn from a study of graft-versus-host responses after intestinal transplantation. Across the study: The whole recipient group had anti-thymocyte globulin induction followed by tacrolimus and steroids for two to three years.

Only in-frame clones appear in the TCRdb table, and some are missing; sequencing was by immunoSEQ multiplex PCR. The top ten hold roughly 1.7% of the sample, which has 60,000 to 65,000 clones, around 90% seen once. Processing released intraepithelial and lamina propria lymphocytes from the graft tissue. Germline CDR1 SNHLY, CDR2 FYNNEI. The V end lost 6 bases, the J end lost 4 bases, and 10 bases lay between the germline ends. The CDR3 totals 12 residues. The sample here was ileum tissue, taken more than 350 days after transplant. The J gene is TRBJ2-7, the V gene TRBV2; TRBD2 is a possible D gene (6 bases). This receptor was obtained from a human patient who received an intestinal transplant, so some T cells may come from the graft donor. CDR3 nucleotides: TGTGCCAGCAGGAAGGGGAGGTACGAGCAGTACTTC. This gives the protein CASRKGRYEQYF.